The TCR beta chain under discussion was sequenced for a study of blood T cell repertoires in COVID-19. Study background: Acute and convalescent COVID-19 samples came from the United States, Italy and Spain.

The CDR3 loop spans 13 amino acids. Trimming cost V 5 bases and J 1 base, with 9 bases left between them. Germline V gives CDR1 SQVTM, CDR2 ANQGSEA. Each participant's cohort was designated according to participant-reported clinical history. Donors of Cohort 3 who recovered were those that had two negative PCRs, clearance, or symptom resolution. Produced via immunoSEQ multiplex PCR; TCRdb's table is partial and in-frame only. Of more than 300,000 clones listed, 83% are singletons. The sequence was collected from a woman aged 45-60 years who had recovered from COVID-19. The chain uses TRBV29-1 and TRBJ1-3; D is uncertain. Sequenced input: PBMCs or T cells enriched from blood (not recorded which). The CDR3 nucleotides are TGCAGCGTTCATCGGGAATCTGGAAACACCATATATTTT. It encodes CSVHRESGNTIYF.